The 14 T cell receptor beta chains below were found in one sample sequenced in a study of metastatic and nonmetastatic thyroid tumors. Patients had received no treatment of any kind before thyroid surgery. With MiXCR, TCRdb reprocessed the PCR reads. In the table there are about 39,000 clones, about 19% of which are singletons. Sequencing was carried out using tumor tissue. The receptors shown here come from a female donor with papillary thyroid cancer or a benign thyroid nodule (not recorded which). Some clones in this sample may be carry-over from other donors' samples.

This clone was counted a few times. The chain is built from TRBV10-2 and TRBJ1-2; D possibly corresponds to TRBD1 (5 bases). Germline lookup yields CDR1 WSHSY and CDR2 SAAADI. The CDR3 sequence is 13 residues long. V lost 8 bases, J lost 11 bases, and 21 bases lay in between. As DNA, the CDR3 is TGCGCCAGCGCAGCAGGGACTTACAGTGGATACACCTTC. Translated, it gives CASAAGTYSGYTF.

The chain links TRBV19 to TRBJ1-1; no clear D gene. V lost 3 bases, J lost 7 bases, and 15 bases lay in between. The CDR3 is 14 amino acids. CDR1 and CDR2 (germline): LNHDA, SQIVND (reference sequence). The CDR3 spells CASSMGLRGDEAFF. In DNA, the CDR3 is TGTGCCAGTAGTATGGGTCTCCGTGGGGATGAAGCTTTCTTT.

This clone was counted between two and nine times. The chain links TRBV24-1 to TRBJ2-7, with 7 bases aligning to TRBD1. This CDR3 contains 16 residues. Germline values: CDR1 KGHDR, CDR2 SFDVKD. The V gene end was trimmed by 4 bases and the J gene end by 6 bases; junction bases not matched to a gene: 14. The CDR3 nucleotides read TGTGCCACCAGTGACACTCGGAAAGGGGGCTTCTCCGAGCAGTACTTC. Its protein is CATSDTRKGGFSEQYF.

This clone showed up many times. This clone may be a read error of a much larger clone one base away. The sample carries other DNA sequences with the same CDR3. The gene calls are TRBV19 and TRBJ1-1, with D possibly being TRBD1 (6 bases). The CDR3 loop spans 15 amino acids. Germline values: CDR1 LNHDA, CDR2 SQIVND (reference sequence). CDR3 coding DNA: TGTGCCAGTAGTATACCCGTGGAAGGGGGGGCTGAAGCCTTCTTT. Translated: CASSIPVEGGAEAFF.

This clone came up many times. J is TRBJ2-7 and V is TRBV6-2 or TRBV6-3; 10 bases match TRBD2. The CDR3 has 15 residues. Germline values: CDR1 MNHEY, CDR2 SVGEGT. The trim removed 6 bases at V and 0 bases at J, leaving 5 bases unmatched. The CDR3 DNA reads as TGTGCCAGCAGAGATAGCGGGAGGAGCTCCTACGAGCAGTACTTC. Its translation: CASRDSGRSSYEQYF.

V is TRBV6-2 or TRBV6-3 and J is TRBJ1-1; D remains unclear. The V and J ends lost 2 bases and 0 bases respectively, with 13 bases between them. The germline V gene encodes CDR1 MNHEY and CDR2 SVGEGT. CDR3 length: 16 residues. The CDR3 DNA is TGTGCCAGCAGTTACGCTGAGGGCGAATTGAACACTGAAGCTTTCTTT. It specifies CASSYAEGELNTEAFF.

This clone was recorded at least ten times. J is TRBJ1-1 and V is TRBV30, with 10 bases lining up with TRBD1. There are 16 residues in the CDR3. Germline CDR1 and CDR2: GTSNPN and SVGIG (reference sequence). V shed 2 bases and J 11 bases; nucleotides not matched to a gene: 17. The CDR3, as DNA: TGTGCCTGGAGTCCCGCCGAGACAGGGGGCACCCTGCGGGCTTTCTTT. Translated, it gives CAWSPAETGGTLRAFF.

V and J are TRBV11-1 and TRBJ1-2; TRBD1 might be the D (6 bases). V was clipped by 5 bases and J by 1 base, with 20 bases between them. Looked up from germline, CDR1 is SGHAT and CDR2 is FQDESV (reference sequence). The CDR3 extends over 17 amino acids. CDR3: CASSKGPGQKNNYGYTF. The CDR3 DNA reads TGTGCCAGCAGCAAAGGCCCTGGACAGAAGAATAACTATGGCTACACCTTC.

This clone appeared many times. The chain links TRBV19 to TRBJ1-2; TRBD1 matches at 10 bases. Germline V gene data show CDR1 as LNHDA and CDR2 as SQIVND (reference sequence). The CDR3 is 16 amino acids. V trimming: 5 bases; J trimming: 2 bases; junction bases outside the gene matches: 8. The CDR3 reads CASSPSTGGRNYGYTF. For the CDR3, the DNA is TGTGCCAGTAGTCCCTCGACAGGGGGCCGAAACTATGGCTACACCTTC.

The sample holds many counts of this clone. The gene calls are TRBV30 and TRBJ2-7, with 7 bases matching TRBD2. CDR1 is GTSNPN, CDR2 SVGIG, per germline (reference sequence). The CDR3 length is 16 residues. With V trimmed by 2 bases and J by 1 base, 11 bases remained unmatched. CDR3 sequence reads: CAWSPGPKAGSYEQYF. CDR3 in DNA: TGTGCCTGGAGTCCCGGACCCAAAGCGGGGTCCTACGAGCAGTACTTC.

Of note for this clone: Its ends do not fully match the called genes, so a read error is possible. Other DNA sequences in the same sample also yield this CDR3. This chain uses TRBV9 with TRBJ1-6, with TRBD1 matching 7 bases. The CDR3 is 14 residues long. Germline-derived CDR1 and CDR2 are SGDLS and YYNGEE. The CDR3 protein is CASSQGQPGSPLHF. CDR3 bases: TGTGCCAGCAGCCAGGGACAGCCTGGTTCACCACTCCACTTT.

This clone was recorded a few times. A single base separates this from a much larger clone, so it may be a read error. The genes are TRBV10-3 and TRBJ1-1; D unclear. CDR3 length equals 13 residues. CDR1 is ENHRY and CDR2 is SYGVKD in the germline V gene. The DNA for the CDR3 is TGCGCCATCAGTCAGCAAGTCGGCCTGAGAGCTTTCTTT. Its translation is CAISQQVGLRAFF.

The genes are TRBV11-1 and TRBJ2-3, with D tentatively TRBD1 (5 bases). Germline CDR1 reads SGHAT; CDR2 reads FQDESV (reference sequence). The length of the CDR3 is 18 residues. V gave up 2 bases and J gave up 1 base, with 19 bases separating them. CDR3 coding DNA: TGTGCCAGCAGCTTAACTAATTCGGCGGTGGGGCGCACAGATACGCAGTATTTT. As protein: CASSLTNSAVGRTDTQYF.

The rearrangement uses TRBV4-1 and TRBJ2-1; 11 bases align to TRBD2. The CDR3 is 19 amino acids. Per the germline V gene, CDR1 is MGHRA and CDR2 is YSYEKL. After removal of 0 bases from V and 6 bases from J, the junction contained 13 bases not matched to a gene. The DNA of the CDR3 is TGCGCCAGCAGCCAAGATAGTACTAGCGGGAGAACCGGAGGCAATGAGCAGTTCTTC. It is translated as CASSQDSTSGRTGGNEQFF.